The next 21 T cell receptor beta chains were all read from a single sample in a study of blood T cell repertoires in COVID-19. Libraries were prepared by immunoSEQ multiplex PCR; TCRdb keeps only in-frame clonotypes and omits some of them. The sample shows roughly 280,000 clones, 85% to 90% of them seen only once. The sequencing sample was made of PBMCs or T cells enriched from blood (not recorded which). The receptors stem from a woman aged 60-75 years who had recovered from COVID-19.

The rearrangement uses TRBV7-4 and TRBJ2-5; the match to TRBD2 covers 11 bases. The CDR3 has 14 residues. V trimming: 5 bases; J trimming: 12 bases; junction bases outside the gene matches: 11. Germline-derived CDR1 and CDR2 are SGHVT and SQSDAQ. This chain's CDR3 is CASSTGLAVNRKYF. CDR3 DNA sequence: TGTGCCAGCAGCACGGGACTAGCGGTCAACCGCAAGTACTTC.

The gene calls are TRBV5-1 and TRBJ1-3, with 10 bases aligning to TRBD1. V lost 3 bases to trimming and J lost 2 bases; unmatched junction nucleotides: 2. CDR1 SGHRS and CDR2 YFSETQ come from the germline V gene. CDR3 length: 15 residues. The CDR3 DNA follows: TGCGCCAGCAGCTCTGACAGGGGGCCTGGAAACACCATATATTTT. This sequence encodes CASSSDRGPGNTIYF.

The CDR3 loop is CASSVGRNTIYF. The CDR3, as DNA: TGTGCCAGCAGCGTTGGGCGAAACACCATATATTTT. The chain links TRBV9 to TRBJ1-3; D remains ambiguous. Trimming removed 2 bases from V and 5 bases from J, with 5 bases in between. CDR1 and CDR2 from the germline V gene are SGDLS and YYNGEE. The CDR3 covers 12 residues.

The chain employs TRBV6-5 and TRBJ2-5; 7 positions agree with TRBD1. The CDR3 is 16 residues long. The V gene's germline CDR1 is MNHEY and CDR2 SVGAGI. With 0 bases clipped from V and 4 bases from J, the junction kept 8 bases outside the gene matches. The CDR3 spells CASSYSQGVRGETQYF. The CDR3 DNA is TGTGCCAGCAGTTACTCGCAGGGGGTTCGGGGAGAGACCCAGTACTTC.

The rearrangement uses TRBV19 and TRBJ1-6; D is uncertain. The CDR3 covers 14 residues. Trimming pared 6 bases from V and 0 bases from J, leaving 6 bases between. Germline assignment: CDR1 LNHDA and CDR2 SQIVND (reference sequence). The CDR3 nucleotides are TGTGCCAGTAGACCGGGCTCCTATAATTCACCCCTCCACTTT. Its protein product is CASRPGSYNSPLHF.

The chain has TRBV18 and TRBJ2-1; 11 nucleotides agree with TRBD2. The CDR3 runs 16 residues. With V trimmed by 4 bases and J by 5 bases, 7 bases remained unmatched. The V gene's germline CDR1 is KGHSH and CDR2 LQKENI. This CDR3 reads CASSLGTSGLNNEQFF. Here the CDR3 DNA reads TGTGCCAGCTCACTAGGGACTAGCGGACTTAACAATGAGCAGTTCTTC.

The chain recombines TRBV9 with TRBJ1-1; 7 bases match TRBD1. CDR1 SGDLS and CDR2 YYNGEE come from the germline V gene. The length of the CDR3 is 16 residues. The junction had 12 bases not matched to a gene; V was cut back by 2 bases and J by 5 bases. CDR3 sequence (DNA): TGTGCCAGCAGCGTTCTCTTCGCCTGGGGACAGACTGAAGCTTTCTTT. As protein: CASSVLFAWGQTEAFF.

This clone appeared a single time. The rearrangement joins TRBV7-2 to TRBJ1-5, with D tentatively TRBD1 (5 bases). From germline, CDR1 is SGHTA and CDR2 FQGNSA. This CDR3 is built from 18 residues. V was clipped by 4 bases and J by 2 bases, with 21 bases between them. CDR3 region: CASSSGRPQGGRNQPQHF. The DNA of the CDR3 is TGTGCCAGCAGCTCCGGAAGACCTCAGGGTGGTCGCAATCAGCCCCAGCATTTT.

This rearrangement joins TRBV7-2 to TRBJ1-5; D is unresolved. V was clipped by 3 bases and J by 3 bases, with 12 bases between them. The CDR3 contains 15 residues. The germline gives CDR1 SGHTA, CDR2 FQGNSA. CDR3 nucleotides: TGTGCCAGCAGCTTCCCCCCCGGGAACAATCAGCCCCAGCATTTT. Its protein is CASSFPPGNNQPQHF.

V is TRBV30 and J is TRBJ1-4; D remains unclear. Germline V CDR1 and CDR2: GTSNPN, SVGIG (reference sequence). The CDR3 sequence is 11 residues long. V lost 3 bases to trimming and J lost 8 bases, with 7 bases between them. The CDR3 reads CAWSQFEKLFF. DNA for the CDR3: TGTGCCTGGAGCCAGTTCGAAAAACTGTTTTTT.

The rearrangement links TRBV11-3 to TRBJ1-4; D gene uncertain. The germline V gene encodes CDR1 SGHNT and CDR2 YENEEA. The CDR3 runs to 15 residues. V dropped 3 bases and J dropped 8 bases, with 16 bases sitting between them. This chain's CDR3 is CASSFSFGVGEKLFF. As DNA, the CDR3 is TGTGCCAGCAGCTTTTCGTTCGGGGTCGGGGAAAAACTGTTTTTT.

The genes are TRBV7-8 and TRBJ2-1; no clear D gene. With 8 bases removed from V and 5 bases from J, the gap between germline ends came to 10 bases. The CDR3 consists of 12 residues. Germline V gives CDR1 SGHVS, CDR2 FQNEAQ. CDR3 DNA sequence: TGTGCCAGCGAAAGACTCCACAATGAGCAGTTCTTC. Its protein product is CASERLHNEQFF.

The gene calls are TRBV5-4 and TRBJ1-3, with a weak D call TRBD1 (6 bases). The V end was cut by 0 bases, the J end by 2 bases, with 9 bases between. CDR1 and CDR2 (germline): SGHNT, YYREEE (reference sequence). CDR3 length: 15 residues. The CDR3 DNA follows: TGTGCCAGCAGCTTGGGACAGGCCACTGGAAACACCATATATTTT. Residues: CASSLGQATGNTIYF.

The J gene is TRBJ1-1, the V gene TRBV2; no reliable D call. V shed 6 bases and J shed 0 bases, with 11 bases lying between them. The CDR3 is made up of 14 amino acids. CDR1 is SNHLY and CDR2 is FYNNEI in the germline V gene. The DNA of the CDR3 is TGTGCCAGCAGCACCCTGAGAGTGAACACTGAAGCTTTCTTT. Amino acid sequence: CASSTLRVNTEAFF. The complete variable domain, with remaining parts taken from reference TRBV2 and TRBJ1-1, reads EPEVTQTPSHQVTQMGQEVILRCVPISNHLYFYWYRQILGQKVEFLVSFYNNEISEKSEIFDDQFSVERPDGSNFTLKIRSTKLEDSAMYFCASSTLRVNTEAFFGQGTRLTVV.

The chain couples TRBV2 to TRBJ1-1; D call uncertain. This CDR3 is 13 amino acids long. CDR1 and CDR2 (germline): SNHLY, FYNNEI. The germline V and J ends were trimmed by 7 bases and 4 bases, with 13 bases remaining between them. The CDR3, as DNA: TGTGCCAGCATAGAGGTCTATGGCACTGAAGCTTTCTTT. It translates to CASIEVYGTEAFF.

This clone came up a few times. This chain's CDR3 is CASRYGTDYGYTF. For the CDR3, the DNA is TGCGCCAGCAGATACGGGACAGACTATGGCTACACCTTC. This chain links TRBV5-1 with TRBJ1-2; 7 bases are shared with TRBD1. Germline V gene data show CDR1 as SGHRS and CDR2 as YFSETQ. This CDR3 spans 13 amino acids. The V and J ends lost 5 bases and 3 bases, in that order; junction bases with no gene match: 4.

CDR3 sequence: CASRPSQDMNTEAFF. The CDR3 region has the DNA TGCGCCAGCAGACCCTCGCAGGACATGAACACTGAAGCTTTCTTT. The chain is built from TRBV5-1 and TRBJ1-1; perhaps TRBD1 as D (5 bases). CDR1 is SGHRS, CDR2 YFSETQ, per germline. The CDR3 loop spans 15 amino acids. The V end was cut by 5 bases, the J end by 0 bases, with 14 bases between.

This rearrangement joins TRBV19 to TRBJ2-2, with D perhaps matching TRBD2 (5 bases). Germline V CDR1 and CDR2: LNHDA, SQIVND (reference sequence). V lost 8 bases and J 4 bases, leaving 17 bases between the germline ends. The length of the CDR3 is 15 residues. CDR3 in amino acids: CASRKSGQITGELFF. The CDR3 region has the DNA TGTGCCAGTCGCAAAAGCGGTCAAATCACCGGGGAGCTGTTTTTT.

This clone was counted between two and nine times. The chain recombines TRBV9 with TRBJ2-1; D remains unclear. CDR1 is SGDLS, CDR2 YYNGEE, per germline. The CDR3 contains 15 residues. Trimming took 3 bases from V and 0 from J, leaving 10 bases between them. CDR3 amino acids: CASSGAPSSYNEQFF. The CDR3 coding sequence is TGTGCCAGCAGCGGGGCGCCGAGCTCCTACAATGAGCAGTTCTTC.

This chain links TRBV19 with TRBJ1-1, with 9 bases identical to TRBD1. Trimming at V came to 6 bases and at J to 2 bases, leaving 13 bases not matched to a gene. Germline assignment: CDR1 LNHDA and CDR2 SQIVND (reference sequence). CDR3 length: 17 amino acids. The CDR3: CASSDLTGGFINTEAFF. The CDR3 nucleotides are TGTGCCAGTAGCGATCTAACAGGGGGCTTTATAAACACTGAAGCTTTCTTT. Looking up the rest from reference TRBV19 and TRBJ1-1 gives the full variable domain: DGGITQSPKYLFRKEGQNVTLSCEQNLNHDAMYWYRQDPGQGLRLIYYSQIVNDFQKGDIAEGYSVSREKKESFPLTVTSAQKNPTAFYLCASSDLTGGFINTEAFFGQGTRLTVV.

This clone was detected only once. The chain couples TRBV5-6 to TRBJ2-7, with D unclear. The CDR3 spans 12 residues. Germline CDR1 reads SGHDT; CDR2 reads YYEEEE. Trimming shortened V by 0 bases and J by 5 bases, and 6 bases separated the two germline ends. The CDR3, as DNA: TGTGCCAGCAGCTTGGGGGCCAACGAGCAGTACTTC. Residues: CASSLGANEQYF.